The 21 T cell receptor beta chains reported below all come from one sample, sequenced in a study of sequential checkpoint blockade in melanoma. This sample's treatment: randomized to nivolumab then ipilimumab (arm A) or the reverse (arm B). Assay used: immunoSEQ multiplex PCR; TCRdb lists only in-frame clones, some missing. The sample yields 7,000 to 9,500 clones, about 25% seen once. The sample was tumor tissue (inferred from file names), taken from a patient given nivolumab and ipilimumab in sequence. These TCRs come from a human donor with melanoma.

In its sample, this clone was seen once. The chain employs TRBV5-1 and TRBJ2-3; 10 bases fit TRBD2. V lost 4 bases and J lost 4; bases outside the gene matches: 9. Germline V gene sequence: CDR1 SGHRS, CDR2 YFSETQ. CDR3 length: 16 residues. The CDR3 DNA follows: TGCGCCAGCAGCAGCGGTAGCGGGGGGCCGCCAGATACGCAGTATTTT. Its translation: CASSSGSGGPPDTQYF.

This clone occurred many times. This rearrangement joins TRBV11-3 to TRBJ2-2; no reliable D call. The CDR3 loop spans 14 amino acids. Germline-derived CDR1 and CDR2 are SGHNT and YENEEA. V lost 3 bases and J 1 base, leaving 6 bases between the germline ends. The CDR3 region has the DNA TGTGCCAGCAGCTTGGAACAGAACACCGGGGAGCTGTTTTTT. Translating it yields CASSLEQNTGELFF.

This clone showed up many times. The chain couples TRBV11-3 to TRBJ1-5; 7 positions match TRBD1. Trimming at V came to 5 bases and at J to 7 bases, leaving 14 bases not matched to a gene. Germline V gives CDR1 SGHNT, CDR2 YENEEA. The CDR3 spans 16 residues. As DNA, the CDR3 is TGTGCCAGCAGCGCCACCATGTCAGGGGGGGGACAGCCCCAGCATTTT. Its protein is CASSATMSGGGQPQHF.

The V and J genes are TRBV15 and TRBJ2-1; TRBD1 matches at 9 bases. This CDR3 has 16 amino acids. The junction had 9 bases not matched to a gene; V was cut back by 1 base and J by 8 bases. The germline V gene has CDR1 LNHNV and CDR2 YYDKDF (reference sequence). CDR3 region: CATSRVGQGLVYEQFF. CDR3 nucleotides: TGTGCCACCAGCAGAGTGGGACAGGGACTTGTCTATGAGCAGTTCTTC.

A few counts support this clone. The chain combines TRBV4-1 with TRBJ1-2; tentative D call: TRBD1 (6 bases). Looked up from germline, CDR1 is MGHRA and CDR2 is YSYEKL. This CDR3 spans 15 amino acids. V shed 0 bases and J shed 4 bases, with 12 bases lying between them. The CDR3 DNA follows: TGCGCCAGCAGCCAAGATTACAGGGCTCCCTATGGCTACACCTTC. Translated: CASSQDYRAPYGYTF.

This chain connects TRBV29-1 to TRBJ2-1; the D is unclear. V lost 2 bases to trimming and J lost 0 bases, with 11 bases between them. This CDR3 comprises 15 residues. CDR1 SQVTM and CDR2 ANQGSEA come from the germline V gene. The CDR3 protein is CSVESPRSSYNEQFF. The CDR3 bases are TGCAGCGTTGAATCCCCTCGGAGCTCCTACAATGAGCAGTTCTTC.

V gene TRBV11-3 combines with J gene TRBJ2-1; TRBD2 matches 8 bases. The V and J ends lost 3 bases and 6 bases, in that order; junction bases with no gene match: 4. The CDR3 is 14 residues long. CDR1 is SGHNT, CDR2 YENEEA, per germline. The DNA of the CDR3 is TGTGCCAGCAGCTTCGGGGGGGGCAGCAATGAGCAGTTCTTC. It yields the protein CASSFGGGSNEQFF.

There are a few counts of this clone. The V and J genes are TRBV6-8 and TRBJ2-7; tentative D call: TRBD1 (6 bases). The V and J ends lost 4 bases and 3 bases respectively, with 16 bases between them. Germline V gives CDR1 MNHGY, CDR2 SAAAGT. This CDR3 comprises 15 residues. CDR3 nucleotide sequence: TGTGCCAGCAGTTCAGGGGACATTCGCTTCTACGAGCAGTACTTC. Translated: CASSSGDIRFYEQYF.

This clone was recorded a few times. The chain couples TRBV6-8 to TRBJ1-2; D not certain. Per the germline V gene, CDR1 is MNHGY and CDR2 is SAAAGT. The germline V and J ends were trimmed by 6 bases and 2 bases, with 10 bases remaining between them. The CDR3 covers 13 residues. CDR3 coding DNA: TGTGCCAGCAGCTACACTGTGAACTATGGCTACACCTTC. Translated, it gives CASSYTVNYGYTF.

A few counts support this clone. The chain links TRBV6-8 to TRBJ1-5; D is unclear. Deletions cut 6 bases from V and 0 bases from J, with 12 bases between. Germline CDR1 and CDR2: MNHGY and SAAAGT. The length of the CDR3 is 15 residues. The CDR3 DNA reads TGTGCCAGCAGCCACGAGTATAATAGCAATCAGCCCCAGCATTTT. Amino acids: CASSHEYNSNQPQHF.

This clone was picked up many times. The rearrangement uses TRBV11-3 and TRBJ2-7; possibly TRBD1 for D (5 bases). The germline V gene encodes CDR1 SGHNT and CDR2 YENEEA. CDR3 size: 17 residues. The V and J ends lost 1 base and 7 bases respectively, with 23 bases between them. The CDR3 coding sequence is TGTGCCAGCAGCTTAGGATGGCAGGGTTTGGCCCTCGAAGAGCAGTACTTC. This encodes CASSLGWQGLALEEQYF.

The chain links TRBV11-3 to TRBJ1-1; possibly TRBD1 for D (5 bases). The CDR3 has 16 residues. V was trimmed by 5 bases and J by 3 bases, leaving 19 bases between them. CDR1 is SGHNT and CDR2 is YENEEA in the germline V gene. The CDR3 loop reads CASSPPPWGRDTEAFF. The DNA for the CDR3 is TGTGCCAGCAGCCCCCCCCCGTGGGGCCGGGACACTGAAGCTTTCTTT.

V usage is TRBV30 and J usage is TRBJ2-1, with 9 bases identical to TRBD2. From germline, CDR1 is GTSNPN and CDR2 SVGIG (reference sequence). This CDR3 is built from 16 residues. V shed 1 base and J 8 bases; nucleotides not matched to a gene: 12. The CDR3 region is CAWSGLGLAGRDEQFF. In DNA, the CDR3 is TGTGCCTGGAGTGGTTTGGGGCTAGCGGGGAGGGATGAGCAGTTCTTC.

The chain carries TRBV28 and TRBJ1-1; 12 positions agree with TRBD1. The CDR3 loop spans 18 amino acids. V shed 5 bases and J 1 base; nucleotides not matched to a gene: 11. Germline V CDR1 and CDR2: MDHEN, SYDVKM. The DNA for the CDR3 is TGTGCCAGCAGTGAACGGGACAGGGGGCTCGGTGGGAACACTGAAGCTTTCTTT. Translated, it gives CASSERDRGLGGNTEAFF.

By proportion, this clone is medium-sized. The chain links TRBV6-8 to TRBJ2-2; TRBD1 matches 8 bases. V was pared by 11 bases and J by 2 bases, with 4 bases of the junction left unmatched. This CDR3 contains 13 residues. CDR1 is MNHGY, CDR2 SAAAGT, per germline. CDR3 sequence: CAGQGLNTGELFF. CDR3 DNA sequence: TGTGCCGGACAGGGATTAAACACCGGGGAGCTGTTTTTT.

The chain links TRBV5-1 to TRBJ2-2; possibly TRBD2 for D (5 bases). Looked up from germline, CDR1 is SGHRS and CDR2 is YFSETQ. The CDR3 totals 16 residues. V lost 4 bases and J lost 1, with 14 bases in between. CDR3 sequence: CASSPSGVGNTGELFF. DNA of the CDR3: TGCGCCAGCAGCCCCTCCGGGGTCGGGAACACCGGGGAGCTGTTTTTT.

This clone occurred a few times. The gene calls are TRBV6-8 and TRBJ1-1; TRBD1 aligns across 7 bases. The CDR3 runs to 13 residues. J was trimmed by 0 bases and V by 9 bases; bases with no gene match: 4. CDR1 and CDR2 (germline): MNHGY, SAAAGT. The DNA of the CDR3 is TGTGCCAGTGGGACAGAATTGAACACTGAAGCTTTCTTT. This gives the protein CASGTELNTEAFF.

This clone occurred a few times. This rearrangement joins TRBV7-2 to TRBJ1-1; D gene uncertain. The germline V gene has CDR1 SGHTA and CDR2 FQGNSA. Trimming removed 3 bases from V and 8 bases from J, with 13 bases in between. This CDR3 has 13 amino acids. CDR3 in DNA: TGTGCCAGCAGCTTTAGCCAAACGAAGGAAGCTTTCTTT. It translates to CASSFSQTKEAFF. The full variable domain, rest sourced from reference TRBV7-2 and TRBJ1-1, is GAGVSQSPSNKVTEKGKDVELRCDPISGHTALYWYRQSLGQGLEFLIYFQGNSAPDKSGLPSDRFSAERTGGSVSTLTIQRTQQEDSAVYLCASSFSQTKEAFFGQGTRLTVV.

The CDR3 is CASSSPRGVAEKLFF. Written as DNA, the CDR3 is TGTGCCAGCAGTTCACCCAGGGGGGTAGCTGAAAAACTGTTTTTT. The rearrangement uses TRBV6-8 and TRBJ1-4, with 7 bases lining up with TRBD1. CDR1 is MNHGY and CDR2 is SAAAGT in the germline V gene. V was clipped by 4 bases and J by 7 bases; unmatched bases: 9. The CDR3 is 15 amino acids.

The chain joins TRBV11-3 to TRBJ2-1; 7 nucleotides match TRBD2. The germline V gene encodes CDR1 SGHNT and CDR2 YENEEA. CDR3 length equals 16 residues. V gave up 5 bases and J gave up 2 bases; unmatched junction bases: 9. In DNA, the CDR3 is TGTGCCAGCAGCAACCAACTAGCGAAACCCTACAATGAGCAGTTCTTC. Translation gives CASSNQLAKPYNEQFF.

V is TRBV15 and J is TRBJ1-3; 12 bases agree with TRBD1. The J segment lost 1 base and the V segment lost 1 base, leaving 8 bases of the junction unmatched. This CDR3 region has 19 residues. The germline V gene encodes CDR1 LNHNV and CDR2 YYDKDF (reference sequence). CDR3: CATSRGDRGRGQSGNTIYF. For the CDR3, the DNA is TGTGCCACCAGCAGAGGGGACAGGGGGCGCGGGCAGTCTGGAAACACCATATATTTT.